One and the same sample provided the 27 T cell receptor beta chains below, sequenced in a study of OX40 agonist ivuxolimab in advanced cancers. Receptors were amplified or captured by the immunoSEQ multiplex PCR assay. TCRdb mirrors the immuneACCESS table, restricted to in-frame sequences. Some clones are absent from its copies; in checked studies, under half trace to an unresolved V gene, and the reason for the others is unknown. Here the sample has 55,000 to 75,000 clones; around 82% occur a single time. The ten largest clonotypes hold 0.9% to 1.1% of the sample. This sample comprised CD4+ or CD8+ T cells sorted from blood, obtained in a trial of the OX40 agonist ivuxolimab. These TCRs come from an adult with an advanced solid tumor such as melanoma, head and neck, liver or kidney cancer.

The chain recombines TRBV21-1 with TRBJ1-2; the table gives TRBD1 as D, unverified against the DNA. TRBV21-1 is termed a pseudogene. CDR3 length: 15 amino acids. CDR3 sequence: CASSFDRDNRDGYTF. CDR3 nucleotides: TGTGCCAGCAGTTTCGACAGGGACAATAGGGATGGCTACACCTTC.

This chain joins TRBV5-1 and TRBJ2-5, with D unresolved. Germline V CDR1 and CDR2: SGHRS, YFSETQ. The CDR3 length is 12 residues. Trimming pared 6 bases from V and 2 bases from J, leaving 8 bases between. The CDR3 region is CASKEGQETQYF. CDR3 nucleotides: TGCGCCAGCAAAGAAGGGCAAGAGACCCAGTACTTC.

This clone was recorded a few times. The CDR3 sequence is CASSQGIVGGYEQYF. CDR3 sequence (DNA): TGCGCCAGCAGCCAAGGAATCGTCGGGGGCTACGAGCAGTACTTC. This rearrangement joins TRBV4-1 to TRBJ2-7; D may be TRBD2 (6 bases). V was trimmed by 1 base and J by 3 bases, leaving 13 bases between them. Looked up from germline, CDR1 is MGHRA and CDR2 is YSYEKL. The CDR3 runs 15 residues.

CDR3: CAIGQGSTEAFF. CDR3 in DNA: TGTGCCATCGGACAGGGAAGCACTGAAGCTTTCTTT. The chain is built from TRBV19 and TRBJ1-1, with 8 bases fitting TRBD1. The J segment lost 4 bases and the V segment lost 10 bases, leaving 5 bases of the junction unmatched. The CDR3 is 12 amino acids. Looked up from germline, CDR1 is LNHDA and CDR2 is SQIVND (reference sequence).

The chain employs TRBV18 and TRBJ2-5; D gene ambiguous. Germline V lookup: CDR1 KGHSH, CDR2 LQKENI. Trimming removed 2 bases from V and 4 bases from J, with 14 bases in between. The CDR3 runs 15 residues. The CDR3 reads CASSPGAQVPETQYF. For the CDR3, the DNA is TGTGCCAGCTCACCAGGAGCCCAAGTTCCAGAGACCCAGTACTTC.

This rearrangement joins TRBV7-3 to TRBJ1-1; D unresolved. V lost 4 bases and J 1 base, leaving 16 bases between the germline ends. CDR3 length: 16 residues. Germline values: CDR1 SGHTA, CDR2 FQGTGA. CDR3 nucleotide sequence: TGTGCCAGCAGCTCCCCCCCGTGGTTTCGGAACACTGAAGCTTTCTTT. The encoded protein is CASSSPPWFRNTEAFF.

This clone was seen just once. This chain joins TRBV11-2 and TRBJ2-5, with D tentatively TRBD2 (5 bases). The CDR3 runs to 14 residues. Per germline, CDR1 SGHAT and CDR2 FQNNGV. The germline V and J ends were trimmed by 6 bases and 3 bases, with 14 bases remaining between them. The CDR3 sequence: CASRPLKREETQYF. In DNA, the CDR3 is TGTGCCAGCAGGCCCTTGAAGAGGGAAGAGACCCAGTACTTC.

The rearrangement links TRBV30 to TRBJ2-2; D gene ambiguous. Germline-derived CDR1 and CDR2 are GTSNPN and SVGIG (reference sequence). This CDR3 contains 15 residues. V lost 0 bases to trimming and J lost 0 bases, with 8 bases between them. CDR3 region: CAWSVPGSNTGELFF. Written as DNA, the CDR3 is TGTGCCTGGAGTGTACCCGGTTCGAACACCGGGGAGCTGTTTTTT.

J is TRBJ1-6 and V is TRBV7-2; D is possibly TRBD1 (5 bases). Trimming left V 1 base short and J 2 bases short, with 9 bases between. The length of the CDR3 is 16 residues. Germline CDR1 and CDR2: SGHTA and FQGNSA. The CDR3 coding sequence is TGTGCCAGCAGCTTAGGGGGGACCACCTATAATTCACCCCTCCACTTT. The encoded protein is CASSLGGTTYNSPLHF.

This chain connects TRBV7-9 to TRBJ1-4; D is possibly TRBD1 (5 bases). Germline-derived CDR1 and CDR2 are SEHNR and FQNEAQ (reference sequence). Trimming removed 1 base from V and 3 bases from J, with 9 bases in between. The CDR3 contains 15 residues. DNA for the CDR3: TGTGCCAGCAGCTTAGATACAGGACCTAATGAAAAACTGTTTTTT. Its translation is CASSLDTGPNEKLFF.

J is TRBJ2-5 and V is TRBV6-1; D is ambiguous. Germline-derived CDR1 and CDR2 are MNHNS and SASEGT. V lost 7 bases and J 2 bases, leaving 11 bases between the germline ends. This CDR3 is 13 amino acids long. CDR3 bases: TGTGCCAGCAATATACATCTTCAAGAGACCCAGTACTTC. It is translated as CASNIHLQETQYF.

The chain's CDR3 is CASSLRGQGIINYGYTF. The CDR3 DNA follows: TGTGCCAGCAGCTTGCGCGGACAGGGGATCATTAACTATGGCTACACCTTC. J is TRBJ1-2 and V is TRBV5-4; 9 nucleotides match TRBD1. Germline lookup yields CDR1 SGHNT and CDR2 YYREEE (reference sequence). This CDR3 spans 17 amino acids. V shed 1 base, J shed 1 base, and the junction held 8 bases outside the gene matches.

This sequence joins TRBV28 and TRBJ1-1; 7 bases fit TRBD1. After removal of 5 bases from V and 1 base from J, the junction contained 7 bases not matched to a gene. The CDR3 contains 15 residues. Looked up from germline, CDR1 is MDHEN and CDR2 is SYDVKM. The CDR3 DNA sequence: TGTGCCAGCAGTACCTACAGGGGAGGGAACACTGAAGCTTTCTTT. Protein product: CASSTYRGGNTEAFF.

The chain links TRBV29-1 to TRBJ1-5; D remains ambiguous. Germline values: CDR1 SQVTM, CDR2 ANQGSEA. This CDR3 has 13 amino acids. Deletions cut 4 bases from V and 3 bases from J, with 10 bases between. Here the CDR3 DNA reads TGCAGCGTTGTAGGCAGTTTCAATCAGCCCCAGCATTTT. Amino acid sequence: CSVVGSFNQPQHF.

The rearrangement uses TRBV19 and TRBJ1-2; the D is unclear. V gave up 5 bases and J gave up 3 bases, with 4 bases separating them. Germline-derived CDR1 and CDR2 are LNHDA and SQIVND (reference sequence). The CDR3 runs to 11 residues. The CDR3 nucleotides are TGTGCCAGTAGTCAGGACTATGGCTACACCTTC. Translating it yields CASSQDYGYTF. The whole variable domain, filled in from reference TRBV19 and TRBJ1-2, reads DGGITQSPKYLFRKEGQNVTLSCEQNLNHDAMYWYRQDPGQGLRLIYYSQIVNDFQKGDIAEGYSVSREKKESFPLTVTSAQKNPTAFYLCASSQDYGYTFGSGTRLTVV.

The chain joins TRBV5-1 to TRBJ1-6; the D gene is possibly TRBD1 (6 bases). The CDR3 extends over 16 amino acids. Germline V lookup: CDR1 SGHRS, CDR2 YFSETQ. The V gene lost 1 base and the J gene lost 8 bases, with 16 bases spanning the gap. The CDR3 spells CASSLTITRGDSPLHF. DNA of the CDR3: TGCGCCAGCAGCTTGACAATCACCAGGGGAGATTCACCCCTCCACTTT.

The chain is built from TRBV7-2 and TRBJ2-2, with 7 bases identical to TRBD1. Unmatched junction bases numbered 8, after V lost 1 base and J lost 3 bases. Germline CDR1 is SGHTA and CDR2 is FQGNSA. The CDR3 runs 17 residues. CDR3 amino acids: CASSLVFNRGYTGELFF. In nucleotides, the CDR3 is TGTGCCAGCAGCTTAGTATTTAACAGGGGTTACACCGGGGAGCTGTTTTTT. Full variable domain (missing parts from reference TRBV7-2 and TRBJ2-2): GAGVSQSPSNKVTEKGKDVELRCDPISGHTALYWYRQSLGQGLEFLIYFQGNSAPDKSGLPSDRFSAERTGGSVSTLTIQRTQQEDSAVYLCASSLVFNRGYTGELFFGEGSRLTVL.

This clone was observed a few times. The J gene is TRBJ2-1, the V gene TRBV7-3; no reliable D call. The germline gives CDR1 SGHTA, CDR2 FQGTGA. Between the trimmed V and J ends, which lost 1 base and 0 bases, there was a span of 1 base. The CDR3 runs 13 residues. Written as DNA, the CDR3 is TGTGCCAGCAGCTTAAGCTCCTACAATGAGCAGTTCTTC. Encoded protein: CASSLSSYNEQFF.

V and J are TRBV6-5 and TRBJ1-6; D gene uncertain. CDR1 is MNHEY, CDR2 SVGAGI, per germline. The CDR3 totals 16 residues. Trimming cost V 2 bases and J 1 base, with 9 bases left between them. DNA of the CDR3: TGTGCCAGCAGTTACGGAGCTATGTCCTATAATTCACCCCTCCACTTT. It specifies CASSYGAMSYNSPLHF.

CDR3 sequence reads: CASGGHRRSGTEAFF. Written as DNA, the CDR3 is TGTGCCAGCGGGGGACATCGCCGCAGCGGCACTGAAGCTTTCTTT. This chain links TRBV6-1 with TRBJ1-1; the D gene is possibly TRBD1 (6 bases). V gave up 8 bases and J gave up 4 bases, with 20 bases separating them. Germline values: CDR1 MNHNS, CDR2 SASEGT. The length of the CDR3 is 15 residues.

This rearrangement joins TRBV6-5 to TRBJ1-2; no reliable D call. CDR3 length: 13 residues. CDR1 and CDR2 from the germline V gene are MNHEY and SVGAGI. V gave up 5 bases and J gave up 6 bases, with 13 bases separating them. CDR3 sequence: CASSPVPNDGYTF. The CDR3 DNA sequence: TGTGCCAGCAGTCCGGTCCCAAACGATGGCTACACCTTC.

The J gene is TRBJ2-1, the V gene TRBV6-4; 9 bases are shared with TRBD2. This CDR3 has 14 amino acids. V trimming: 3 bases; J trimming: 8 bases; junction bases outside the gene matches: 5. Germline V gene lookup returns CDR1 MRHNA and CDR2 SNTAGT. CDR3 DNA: TGTGCCAGCAGTGATGCGGGGGGGCGCTATGAGCAGTTCTTC. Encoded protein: CASSDAGGRYEQFF.

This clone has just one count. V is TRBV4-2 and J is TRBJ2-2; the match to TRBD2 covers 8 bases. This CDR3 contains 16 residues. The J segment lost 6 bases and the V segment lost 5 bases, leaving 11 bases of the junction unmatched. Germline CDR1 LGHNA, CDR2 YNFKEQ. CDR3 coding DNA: TGTGCCAGCAGCACCGGGGGGGTGTTTAGCGCCGGGGAGCTGTTTTTT. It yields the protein CASSTGGVFSAGELFF.

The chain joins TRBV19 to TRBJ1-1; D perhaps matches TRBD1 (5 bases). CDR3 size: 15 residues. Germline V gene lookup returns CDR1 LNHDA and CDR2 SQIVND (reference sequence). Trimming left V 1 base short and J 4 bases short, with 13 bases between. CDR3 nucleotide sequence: TGTGCCAGTAGTATAGTGGAGGGGAGGATCACTGAAGCTTTCTTT. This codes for CASSIVEGRITEAFF.

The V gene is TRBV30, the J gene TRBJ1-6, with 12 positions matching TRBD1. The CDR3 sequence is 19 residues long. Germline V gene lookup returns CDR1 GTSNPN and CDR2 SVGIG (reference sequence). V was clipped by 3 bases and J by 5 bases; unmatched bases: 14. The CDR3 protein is CAWRSGGTGGSRDNSPLHF. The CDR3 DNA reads TGTGCCTGGAGGTCAGGGGGGACAGGGGGCAGTCGGGATAATTCACCCCTCCACTTT.

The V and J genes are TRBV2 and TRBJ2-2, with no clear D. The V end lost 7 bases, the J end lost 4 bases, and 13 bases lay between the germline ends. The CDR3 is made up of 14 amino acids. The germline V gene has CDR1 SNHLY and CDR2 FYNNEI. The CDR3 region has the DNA TGTGCCAGCACCAAAGAAGTGGGCACCGGGGAGCTGTTTTTT. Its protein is CASTKEVGTGELFF. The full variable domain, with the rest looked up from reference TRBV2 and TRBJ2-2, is EPEVTQTPSHQVTQMGQEVILRCVPISNHLYFYWYRQILGQKVEFLVSFYNNEISEKSEIFDDQFSVERPDGSNFTLKIRSTKLEDSAMYFCASTKEVGTGELFFGEGSRLTVL.

The CDR3 region is CASSPLQWLQGASKNIQYF. For the CDR3, the DNA is TGCGCCAGCAGCCCCCTACAGTGGCTACAGGGGGCATCCAAAAACATTCAGTACTTC. The V call is TRBV4-1, the J call TRBJ2-4, with 9 nucleotides matching TRBD1. The CDR3 loop spans 19 amino acids. V shed 4 bases and J 2 bases; nucleotides not matched to a gene: 15. CDR1 MGHRA and CDR2 YSYEKL come from the germline V gene.